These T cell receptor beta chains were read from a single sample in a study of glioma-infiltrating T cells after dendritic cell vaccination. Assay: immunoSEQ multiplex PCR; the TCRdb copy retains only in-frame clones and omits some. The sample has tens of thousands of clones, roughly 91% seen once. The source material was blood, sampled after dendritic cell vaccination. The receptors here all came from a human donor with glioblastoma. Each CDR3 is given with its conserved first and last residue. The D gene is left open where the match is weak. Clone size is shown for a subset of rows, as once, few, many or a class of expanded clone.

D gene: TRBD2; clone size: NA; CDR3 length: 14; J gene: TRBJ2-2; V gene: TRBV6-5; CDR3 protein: CASRRLAGYGELFF; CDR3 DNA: TGTGCCAGCAGAAGACTAGCGGGTTACGGGGAGCTGTTTTTT
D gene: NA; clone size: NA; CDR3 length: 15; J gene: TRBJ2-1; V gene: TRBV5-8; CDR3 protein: CATQPLVGESNEQFF; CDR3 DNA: TGTGCCACCCAGCCCCTGGTGGGAGAATCGAATGAGCAGTTCTTC
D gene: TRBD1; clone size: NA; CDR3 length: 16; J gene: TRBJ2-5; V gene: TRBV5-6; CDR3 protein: CASSLGDRTGQATQYF; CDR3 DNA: TGTGCCAGCAGCTTGGGGGACAGGACAGGTCAGGCGACCCAGTACTTC
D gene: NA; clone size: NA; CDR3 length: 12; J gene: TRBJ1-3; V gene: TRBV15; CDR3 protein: CATSQFGDTIYF; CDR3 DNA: TGTGCCACCAGCCAATTCGGAGACACCATATATTTT
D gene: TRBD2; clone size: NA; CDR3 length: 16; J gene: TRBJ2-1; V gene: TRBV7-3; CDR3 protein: CASSLTIRLAGHEQFF; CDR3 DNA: TGTGCCAGCAGCTTAACGATCCGACTAGCGGGGCATGAGCAGTTCTTC
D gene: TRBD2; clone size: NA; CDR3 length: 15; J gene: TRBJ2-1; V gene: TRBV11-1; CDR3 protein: CASSLRLAERVKQFF; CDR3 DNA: TGTGCCAGCAGCTTAAGACTAGCGGAGAGGGTTAAGCAGTTCTTC
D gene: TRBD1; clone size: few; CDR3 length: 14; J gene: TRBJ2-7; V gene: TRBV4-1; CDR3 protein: CASSQETGAYEQYF; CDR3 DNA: TGCGCCAGCAGCCAAGAGACAGGGGCCTACGAGCAGTACTTC
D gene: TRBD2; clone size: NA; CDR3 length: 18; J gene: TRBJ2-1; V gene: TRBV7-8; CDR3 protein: CASSSSGGSQLTYNEQFF; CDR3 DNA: TGTGCCAGCAGCTCTAGCGGGGGATCACAACTTACCTACAATGAGCAGTTCTTC
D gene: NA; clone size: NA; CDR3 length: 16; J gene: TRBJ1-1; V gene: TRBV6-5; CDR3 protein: CASSYLDPREGTEAFF; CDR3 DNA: TGTGCCAGCAGTTACTTGGACCCCCGGGAGGGCACTGAAGCTTTCTTT
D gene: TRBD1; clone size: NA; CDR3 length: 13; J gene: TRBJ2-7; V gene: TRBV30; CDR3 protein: CAWNEDRGYEQYF; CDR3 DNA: TGTGCCTGGAATGAAGACAGGGGGTACGAGCAGTACTTC
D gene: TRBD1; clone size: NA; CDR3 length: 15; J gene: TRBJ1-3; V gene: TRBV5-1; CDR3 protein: CASSWDRTSGNTIYF; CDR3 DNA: TGCGCCAGCAGCTGGGACAGAACGTCTGGAAACACCATATATTTT